This T cell receptor beta chain appears in the sequencing data of a study of shared clonotypes between healthy human individuals. Overall study: Aged between 18 and 49, the donors were a couple of women and a few men.

The length of the CDR3 is 15 residues. The V and J ends lost 6 bases and 3 bases respectively, with 17 bases between them. Germline CDR1 and CDR2: MNHNS and SASEGT. Here immunoSEQ multiplex PCR was the method, and the copy in TCRdb shows in-frame clones only, minus some. The table has a few million clones, 85% to 95% seen once. Overall study findings and caveats: Between a few donors, naive CD4 clonotypes were shared at a level of about 5.3%. Clonotypes which were not shared had lower generation probabilities than clonotypes that all four donors shared.

Concerning this clone: Its antigen is unidentified.

The chain uses TRBV6-1 and TRBJ2-5, with D possibly TRBD2 on 5 matching bases. The sample consisted of naive CD4+ T cells from PBMCs. As to subset: CD45RA+ positively selected. The sequence derives from a man between 18 and 29 years old in good health. Some clones in this sample may be carry-over from other donors' samples. CDR3 nucleotide sequence: TGTGCCAGCAGATTCCGACTGACCGGGGAAGAGACCCAGTACTTC. This gives the protein CASRFRLTGEETQYF.